Listed below are T cell receptor beta chains from one sample, sequenced in a study of OX40 agonist ivuxolimab in advanced cancers. Generated by immunoSEQ multiplex PCR, the TCRdb table keeps only in-frame clones and is missing some. This sample has tens of thousands of clones, with 85% to 90% found just once. The source material was CD4+ or CD8+ T cells sorted from blood, sampled in a trial of the OX40 agonist ivuxolimab. Source of these receptors: an adult with an advanced solid tumor such as melanoma, head and neck, liver or kidney cancer. The CDR3 runs from the conserved cysteine through the conserved F or W. Fields, in order: J gene, V gene, clone size, CDR3 protein. Clone size is given for some rows only: seen once, a few or many times, or a class if the clone is expanded.

TRBJ1-1 TRBV5-4 NA CASSPGRVNTEAFF
TRBJ1-2 TRBV6-1 NA CASTIRQGDGYTF
TRBJ1-1 TRBV4-1 NA CASSIRGQTDTEAFF
TRBJ1-1 TRBV7-8 NA CASSGGDPGAATEAFF
TRBJ1-2 TRBV29-1 NA CSVMGGQNYGYTF
TRBJ1-1 TRBV6-1 NA CASSVQGLAEAFF
TRBJ1-1 TRBV5-6 NA CASSSWTDDEAFF
TRBJ1-1 TRBV2 few CASNGVGDTEAFF
TRBJ1-4 TRBV5-6 few CASSLQGVGNEKLFF
TRBJ2-7 TRBV7-2 once CASSLDGAGVPYEQYF
TRBJ1-1 TRBV7-9 NA CASKPGTGVHTEAFF
TRBJ2-3 TRBV10-3 NA CAISTAGQDSTDTQYF
TRBJ1-2 TRBV19 few CASSINDGSYYGYTF
TRBJ2-5 TRBV19 NA CASSGQGASETQYF
TRBJ2-4 TRBV7-9 NA CASSRLKPGQGRGGNIQYF
TRBJ2-7 TRBV6-1 once CASSEAFGQGYEQYF
TRBJ2-2 TRBV30 NA CAWSAGQGPTGELFF
TRBJ2-5 TRBV18 NA CASSLRGSQETQYF
TRBJ1-5 TRBV5-5 NA CASSYERDYSNQPQHF
TRBJ1-3 TRBV4-1 NA CASSQREESGPLNTIYF
TRBJ2-1 TRBV10-3 once CATGQASSYNEQFF
TRBJ2-3 TRBV30 NA CAGQEGVRTDTQYF
TRBJ2-3 TRBV29-1 NA CSVEHHTDTQYF
TRBJ1-2 TRBV19 once CASSIDRGWGYTF
TRBJ2-1 TRBV30 NA CAWSGTDWGQFF
TRBJ2-7 TRBV2 NA CASRGGTSGHSYEQYF
TRBJ2-7 TRBV21-1 NA CASSAAWTGTYEQYF
TRBJ1-5 TRBV7-6 NA CASSTDGNQPQHF
TRBJ1-2 TRBV19 NA CASSLRANYGYTF
TRBJ1-5 TRBV19 NA CASSPTGGHQPQHF
TRBJ2-5 TRBV5-1 once CASSLAHQETQYF
TRBJ1-2 TRBV27 NA CASSLHRTKGGYTF
TRBJ2-3 TRBV7-6 NA CASSPGQGLDTDTQYF
TRBJ1-1 TRBV5-1 NA CASSLGPRDRVNTEAFF
TRBJ1-5 TRBV4-1 NA CASSQGFLGNQPQHF
TRBJ1-6 TRBV30 NA CAWRWTGGISPLHF
TRBJ1-2 TRBV9 NA CASSVGQGGTPPTNYGYTF
TRBJ1-1 TRBV28 NA CASSFGGAWNTEAFF
TRBJ2-3 TRBV27 NA CASSLIRTDTQYF
TRBJ2-7 TRBV5-4 NA CASSLGGVGSAYEQYF
TRBJ2-1 TRBV9 NA CASSEGLAGGSDEQFF
TRBJ2-5 TRBV7-9 NA CASGRDYQETQYF
TRBJ1-2 TRBV4-1 NA CASSQEGSYGYTF
TRBJ1-2 TRBV9 NA CASSPSDRAFF
TRBJ2-7 TRBV2 NA CASSAERVGDREQYF
TRBJ1-1 TRBV27 NA CASSLSVGQGGTEAFF
TRBJ2-7 TRBV27 NA CASSLSGTERGEQYF
TRBJ2-1 TRBV28 NA CASSSSWTGSYNEQFF
TRBJ2-1 TRBV5-4 NA CASSQGTSGAYNEQFF
TRBJ1-1 TRBV10-1 once CASSESADQSKAFF